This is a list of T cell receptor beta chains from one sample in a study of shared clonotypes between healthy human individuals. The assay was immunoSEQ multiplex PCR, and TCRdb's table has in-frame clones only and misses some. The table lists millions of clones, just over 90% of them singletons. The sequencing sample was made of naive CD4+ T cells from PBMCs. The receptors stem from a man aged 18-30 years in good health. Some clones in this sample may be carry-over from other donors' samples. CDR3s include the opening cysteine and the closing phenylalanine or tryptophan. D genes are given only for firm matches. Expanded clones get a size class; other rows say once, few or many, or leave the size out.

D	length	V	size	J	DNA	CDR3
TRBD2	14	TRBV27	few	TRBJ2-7	TGTGCCAGCAGGCAAAGCGGGAGAGTCTACGAGCAGTACTTC	CASRQSGRVYEQYF
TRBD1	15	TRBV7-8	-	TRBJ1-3	TGTGCCAGCAGCTCGGACAGGGAGGCTGGAAACACCATATATTTT	CASSSDREAGNTIYF
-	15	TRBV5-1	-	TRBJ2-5	TGCGCCAGCAGCCCCCCCGGAGGGGGATGGGAGACCCAGTACTTC	CASSPPGGGWETQYF
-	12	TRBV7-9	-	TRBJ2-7	TGTGCCAGCAGCTTAGTCGGCTACGAGCAGTACTTC	CASSLVGYEQYF
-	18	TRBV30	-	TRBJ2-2	TGTGCCTGGAGTGCATTTGGGAACAGGGCGCGTCTGTCCGGGGAGCTGTTTTTT	CAWSAFGNRARLSGELFF
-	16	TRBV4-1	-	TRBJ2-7	TGCGCCAGCAGCCAAGTTACCTCACCTTTCTCCTACGAGCAGTACTTC	CASSQVTSPFSYEQYF
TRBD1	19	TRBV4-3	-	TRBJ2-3	TGCGCCAGCAGCCAAAAACGGACAGGGAGGTCAAGTTGGACAGATACGCAGTATTTT	CASSQKRTGRSSWTDTQYF
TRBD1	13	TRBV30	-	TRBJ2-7	TGTGCCTGGAGTCGACAGGGGGCCTACGAGCAGTACTTC	CAWSRQGAYEQYF
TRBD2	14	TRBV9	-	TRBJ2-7	TGTGCCAGCAGCGTAGGACTAGCGGGTACCGAGCAGTACTTC	CASSVGLAGTEQYF
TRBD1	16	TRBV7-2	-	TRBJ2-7	TGTGCCAGCAGCTTAAAGCCGGGACAGGGGGACTACGAGCAGTACTTC	CASSLKPGQGDYEQYF
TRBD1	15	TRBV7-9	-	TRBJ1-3	TGTGCCAGCAGCTTAGAGGGGGCGCGAGGAAACACCATATATTTT	CASSLEGARGNTIYF
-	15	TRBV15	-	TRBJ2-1	TGTGCCACCAGCAGAGATGACAGGACTCGCAATGAGCAGTTCTTC	CATSRDDRTRNEQFF
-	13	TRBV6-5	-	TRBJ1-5	TGTGCCAGCAGTGAGCGGACATTACAGCCCCAGCATTTT	CASSERTLQPQHF
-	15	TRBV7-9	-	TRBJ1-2	TGTGCCAGCAGCCTCCAGACAAGGTGGACGTCTGGCTACACCTTC	CASSLQTRWTSGYTF
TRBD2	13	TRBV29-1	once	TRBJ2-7	TGCAGCGTTAAACGCGGGAGGGCCACCGAGCAGTACTTC	CSVKRGRATEQYF
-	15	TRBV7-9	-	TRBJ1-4	TGTGCCAGCAGCTTTATGGGCTCAAGGGATGAAAAACTGTTTTTT	CASSFMGSRDEKLFF
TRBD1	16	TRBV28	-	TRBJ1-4	TGTGCCAGCAGTTTAGGAGGGGGACAGGGGGCTGAAAAACTGTTTTTT	CASSLGGGQGAEKLFF
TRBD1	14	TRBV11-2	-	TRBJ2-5	TGTGCCAGCAGCCGGACAGGGACCCGAGGGACCCAGTACTTC	CASSRTGTRGTQYF
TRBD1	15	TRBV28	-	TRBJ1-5	TGTGCCAGCAGTCCTCCGGGGACAGGTAATCAGCCCCAGCATTTT	CASSPPGTGNQPQHF
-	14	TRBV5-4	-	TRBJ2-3	TGTGCCAGCAGCTTTCGGGGCCCTGGGGATACGCAGTATTTT	CASSFRGPGDTQYF
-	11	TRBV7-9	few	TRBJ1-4	TGTGCCAGCAGCTTGAACGAAAAACTGTTTTTT	CASSLNEKLFF
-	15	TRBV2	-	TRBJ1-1	TGTGCCAGCAGTGAATCGAGGGGAATGAACACTGAAGCTTTCTTT	CASSESRGMNTEAFF
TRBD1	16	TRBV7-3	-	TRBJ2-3	TGTGCCAGCAGCTCTCCAGGACAGGGAAGCACAGATACGCAGTATTTT	CASSSPGQGSTDTQYF
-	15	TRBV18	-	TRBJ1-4	TGTGCCAGCTCACCACCGGCAGGGCAAAATGAAAAACTGTTTTTT	CASSPPAGQNEKLFF